This T cell receptor (beta chain) stems from a study of blood T cells in healthy people across ages. Across the whole study: About one barcoded TCR beta cDNA was captured per two T cells.

Comment on this clonotype: It may be a read error: a sequence one base away is much more abundant.

Together with a sample-barcoded 5' primer, a J-beta primer mix was included in a second PCR lasting 7 to 11 cycles. Every cDNA molecule bore a tag from a template-switch adaptor containing 12 random nucleotides. From the 5' RACE reads, TCRdb called clonotypes with MiXCR, one entry per CDR3 protein. The table has about 1,500,000 distinct CDR3 sequences, 28% seen once; the top ten hold about 8%. The ends were cut back, 3 bases at V and 6 bases at J, with 12 bases in the middle. Germline V gene sequence: CDR1 SGHTA, CDR2 FQGNSA. This CDR3 has 13 amino acids. Material: blood. The genes are TRBV7-2 and TRBJ2-7; weak D call: TRBD1 (6 bases). This TCR came from a woman aged 25 to 39 in good health. For the CDR3, the DNA is TGTGCCAGCAGCTTCGGACAGCTCTGCGAGCAGTACTTC. Translated, it gives CASSFGQLCEQYF.